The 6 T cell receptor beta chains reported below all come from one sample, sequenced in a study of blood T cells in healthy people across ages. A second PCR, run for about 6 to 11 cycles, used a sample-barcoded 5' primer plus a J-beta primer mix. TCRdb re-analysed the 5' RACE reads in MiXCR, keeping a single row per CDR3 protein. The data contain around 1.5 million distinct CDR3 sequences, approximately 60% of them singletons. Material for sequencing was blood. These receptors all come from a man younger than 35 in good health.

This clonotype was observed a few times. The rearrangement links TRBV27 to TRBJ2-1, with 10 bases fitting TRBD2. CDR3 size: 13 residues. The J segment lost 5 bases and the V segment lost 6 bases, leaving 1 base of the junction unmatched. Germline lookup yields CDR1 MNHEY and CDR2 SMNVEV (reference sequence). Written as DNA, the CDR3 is TGTGCCAGCAGCGGACTAGCGGACAATGAGCAGTTCTTC. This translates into CASSGLADNEQFF.

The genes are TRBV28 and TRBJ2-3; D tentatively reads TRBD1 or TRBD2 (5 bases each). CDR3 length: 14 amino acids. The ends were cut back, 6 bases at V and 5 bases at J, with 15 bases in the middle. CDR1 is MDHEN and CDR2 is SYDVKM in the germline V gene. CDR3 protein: CASRLPVGVDTQYF. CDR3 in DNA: TGTGCCAGCAGGCTTCCTGTGGGGGTAGATACGCAGTATTTT.

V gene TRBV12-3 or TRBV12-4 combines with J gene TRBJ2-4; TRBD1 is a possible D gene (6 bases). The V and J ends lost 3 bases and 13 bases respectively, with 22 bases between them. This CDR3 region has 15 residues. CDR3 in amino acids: CASSLPRAGVREQYF. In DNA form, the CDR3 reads TGTGCCAGCAGTTTGCCCCGGGCAGGGGTAAGGGAGCAGTACTTC.

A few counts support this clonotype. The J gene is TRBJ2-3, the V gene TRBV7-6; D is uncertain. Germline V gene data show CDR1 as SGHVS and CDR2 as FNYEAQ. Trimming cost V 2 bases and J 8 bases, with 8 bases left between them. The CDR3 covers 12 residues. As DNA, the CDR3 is TGTGCCAGCAGCTTAACATGGGGTACGCAGTATTTT. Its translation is CASSLTWGTQYF. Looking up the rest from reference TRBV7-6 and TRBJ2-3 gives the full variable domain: GAGVSQSPRYKVTKRGQDVALRCDPISGHVSLYWYRQALGQGPEFLTYFNYEAQQDKSGLPNDRFSAERPEGSISTLTIQRTEQRDSAMYRCASSLTWGTQYFGPGTRLTVL.

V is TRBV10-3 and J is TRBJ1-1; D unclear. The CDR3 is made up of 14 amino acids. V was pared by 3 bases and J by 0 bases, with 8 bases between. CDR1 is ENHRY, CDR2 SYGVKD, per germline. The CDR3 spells CAISEGTLNTEAFF. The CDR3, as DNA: TGTGCCATCAGTGAAGGCACCCTGAACACTGAAGCTTTCTTT.

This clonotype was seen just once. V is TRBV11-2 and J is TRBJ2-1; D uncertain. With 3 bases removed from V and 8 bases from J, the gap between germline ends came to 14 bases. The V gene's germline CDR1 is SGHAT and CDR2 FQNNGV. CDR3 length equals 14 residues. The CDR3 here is CASSFGILVDEQFF. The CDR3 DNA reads TGTGCCAGCAGCTTTGGTATCCTGGTGGATGAGCAGTTCTTC.